This note documents a single T cell receptor beta chain sequence. No antigen is known for it. This sample was taken from a study of shared clonotypes between healthy human individuals. Study-level background: Three plates each covered CD4 naive and memory; CD8 naive two, CD8 memory one.

The method was immunoSEQ multiplex PCR; TCRdb's version includes in-frame clones alone and lacks a portion of them. Here the sample spans approximately 1.9 million clones, 85% to 95% being singletons. The CDR3 has 13 residues. Trimming cost V 7 bases and J 4 bases, with 16 bases left between them. Germline assignment: CDR1 SQVTM and CDR2 ANQGSEA. Study findings and constraints: Several donors had around 5.2% of their naive CD4 clonotypes in common.

CD8 cells classed as naive were CD45RO-negative and positively selected for CCR7, excluding terminally differentiated effector memory CD45RA+ cells. V is TRBV29-1 and J is TRBJ1-1; tentatively, D is TRBD1 (5 bases). This sequence originates from a man younger than 35 in good health. Some clones in this sample may be carry-over from other donors' samples. What was sequenced was naive CD8+ T cells from PBMCs. The CDR3 nucleotides are TGCAGCGCGTTACAGGCGGATGGCACTGAAGCTTTCTTT. Translation: CSALQADGTEAFF.